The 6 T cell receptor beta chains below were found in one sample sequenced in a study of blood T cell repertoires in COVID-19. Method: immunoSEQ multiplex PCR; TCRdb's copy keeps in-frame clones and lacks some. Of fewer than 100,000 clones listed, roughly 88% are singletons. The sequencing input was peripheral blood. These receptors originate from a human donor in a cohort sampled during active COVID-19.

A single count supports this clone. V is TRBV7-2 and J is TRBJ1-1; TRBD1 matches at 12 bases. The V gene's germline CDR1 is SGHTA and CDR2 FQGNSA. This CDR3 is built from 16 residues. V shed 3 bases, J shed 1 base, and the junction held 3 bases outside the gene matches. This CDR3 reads CASSFGTGGANTEAFF. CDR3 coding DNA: TGTGCCAGCAGCTTTGGGACAGGGGGCGCGAACACTGAAGCTTTCTTT.

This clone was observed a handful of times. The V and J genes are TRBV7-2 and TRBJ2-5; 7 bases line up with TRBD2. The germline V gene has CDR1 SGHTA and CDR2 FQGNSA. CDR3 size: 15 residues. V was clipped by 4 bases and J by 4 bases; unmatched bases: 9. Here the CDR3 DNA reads TGTGCCAGCAGCTACCTGACGGCGGGAGCAGAGACCCAGTACTTC. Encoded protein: CASSYLTAGAETQYF.

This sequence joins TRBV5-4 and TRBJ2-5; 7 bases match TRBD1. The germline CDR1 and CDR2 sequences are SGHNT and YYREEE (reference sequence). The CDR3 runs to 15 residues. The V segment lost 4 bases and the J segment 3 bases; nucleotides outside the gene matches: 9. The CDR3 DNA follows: TGTGCCAGCAGCACACAGGGGTCTGGTAAAGAGACCCAGTACTTC. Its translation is CASSTQGSGKETQYF.

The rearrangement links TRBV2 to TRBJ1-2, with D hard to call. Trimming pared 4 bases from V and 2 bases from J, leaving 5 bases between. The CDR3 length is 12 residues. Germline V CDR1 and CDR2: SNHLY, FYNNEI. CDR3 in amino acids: CASSGRNYGYTF. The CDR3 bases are TGTGCCAGCAGTGGGAGGAACTATGGCTACACCTTC.

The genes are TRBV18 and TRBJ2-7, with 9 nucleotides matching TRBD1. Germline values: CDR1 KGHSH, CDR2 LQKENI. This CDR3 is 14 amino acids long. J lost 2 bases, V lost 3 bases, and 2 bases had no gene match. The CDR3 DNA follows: TGTGCCAGCTCACCCGGGACAGGGACCTACGAGCAGTACTTC. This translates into CASSPGTGTYEQYF.

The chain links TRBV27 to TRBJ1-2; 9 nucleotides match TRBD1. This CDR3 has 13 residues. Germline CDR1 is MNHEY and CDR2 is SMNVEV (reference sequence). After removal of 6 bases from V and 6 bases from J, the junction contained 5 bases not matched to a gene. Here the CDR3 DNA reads TGTGCCAGCAGAACAGGGGGCGTTAATGGCTACACCTTC. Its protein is CASRTGGVNGYTF.